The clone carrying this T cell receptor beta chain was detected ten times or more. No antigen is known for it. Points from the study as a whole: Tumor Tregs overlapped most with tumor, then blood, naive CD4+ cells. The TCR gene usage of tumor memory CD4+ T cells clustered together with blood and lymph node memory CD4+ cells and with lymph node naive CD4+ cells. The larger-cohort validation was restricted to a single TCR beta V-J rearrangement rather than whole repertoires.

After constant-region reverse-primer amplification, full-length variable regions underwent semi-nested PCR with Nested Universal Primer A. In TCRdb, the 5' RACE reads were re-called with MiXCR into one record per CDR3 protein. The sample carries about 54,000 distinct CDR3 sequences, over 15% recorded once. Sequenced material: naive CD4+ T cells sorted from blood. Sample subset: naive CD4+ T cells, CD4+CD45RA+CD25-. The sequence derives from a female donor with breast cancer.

CDR3 DNA sequence: TGCGCCAGCAGCTTGACACAAAACAATGAGCAGTTCTTC. It codes for CASSLTQNNEQFF. The chain employs TRBV5-1 and TRBJ2-1; D gene unclear. Looked up from germline, CDR1 is SGHRS and CDR2 is YFSETQ. Trimming pared 1 base from V and 5 bases from J, leaving 7 bases between. CDR3 length: 13 amino acids.